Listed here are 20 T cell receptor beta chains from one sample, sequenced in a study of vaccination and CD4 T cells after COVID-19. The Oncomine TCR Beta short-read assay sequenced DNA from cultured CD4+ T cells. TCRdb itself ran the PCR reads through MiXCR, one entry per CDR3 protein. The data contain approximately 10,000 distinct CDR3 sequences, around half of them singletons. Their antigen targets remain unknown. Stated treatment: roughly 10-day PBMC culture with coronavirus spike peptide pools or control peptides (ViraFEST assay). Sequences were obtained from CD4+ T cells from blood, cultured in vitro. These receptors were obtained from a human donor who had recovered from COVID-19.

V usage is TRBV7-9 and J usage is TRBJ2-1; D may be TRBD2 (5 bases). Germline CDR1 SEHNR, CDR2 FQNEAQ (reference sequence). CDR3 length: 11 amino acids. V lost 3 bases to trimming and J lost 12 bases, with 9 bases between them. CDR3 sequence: CASSFGSGQFF. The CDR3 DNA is TGTGCCAGCAGCTTTGGGAGTGGGCAGTTCTTC.

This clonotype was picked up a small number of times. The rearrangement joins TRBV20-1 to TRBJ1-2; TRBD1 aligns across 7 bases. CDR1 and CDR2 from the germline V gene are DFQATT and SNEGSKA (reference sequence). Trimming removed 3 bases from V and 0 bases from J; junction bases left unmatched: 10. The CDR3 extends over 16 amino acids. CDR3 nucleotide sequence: TGCAGTGCTAGGAATTTCAGGGGGGAAGCTAACTATGGCTACACCTTC. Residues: CSARNFRGEANYGYTF.

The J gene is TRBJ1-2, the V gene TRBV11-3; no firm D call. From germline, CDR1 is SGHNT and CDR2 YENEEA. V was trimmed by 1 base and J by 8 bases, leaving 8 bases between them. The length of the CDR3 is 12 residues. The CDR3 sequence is CASSLGIDGYTF. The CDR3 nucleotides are TGTGCCAGCAGCTTAGGTATTGACGGCTACACCTTC. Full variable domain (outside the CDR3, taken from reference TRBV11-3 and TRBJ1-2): EAGVVQSPRYKIIEKKQPVAFWCNPISGHNTLYWYLQNLGQGPELLIRYENEEAVDDSQLPKDRFSAERLKGVDSTLKIQPAELGDSAVYLCASSLGIDGYTFGSGTRLTVV.

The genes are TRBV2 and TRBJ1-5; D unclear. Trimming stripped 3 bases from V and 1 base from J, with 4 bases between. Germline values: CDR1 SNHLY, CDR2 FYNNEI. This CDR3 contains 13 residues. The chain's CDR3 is CASSDDSNQPQHF. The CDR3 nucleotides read TGTGCCAGCAGTGACGACAGCAATCAGCCCCAGCATTTT.

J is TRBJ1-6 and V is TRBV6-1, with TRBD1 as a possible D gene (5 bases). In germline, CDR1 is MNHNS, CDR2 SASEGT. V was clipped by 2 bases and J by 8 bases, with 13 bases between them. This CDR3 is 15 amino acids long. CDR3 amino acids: CASSESGGTDSPLHF. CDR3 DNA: TGTGCCAGCAGTGAAAGTGGGGGTACGGATTCACCCCTCCACTTT.

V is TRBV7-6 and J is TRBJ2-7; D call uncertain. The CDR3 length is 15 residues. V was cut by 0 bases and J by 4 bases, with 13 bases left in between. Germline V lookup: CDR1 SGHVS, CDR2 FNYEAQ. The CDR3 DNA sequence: TGTGCCAGCAGCTTAGCGCGAAACAGCCATTACGAGCAGTACTTC. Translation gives CASSLARNSHYEQYF. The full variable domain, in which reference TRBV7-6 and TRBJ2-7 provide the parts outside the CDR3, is GAGVSQSPRYKVTKRGQDVALRCDPISGHVSLYWYRQALGQGPEFLTYFNYEAQQDKSGLPNDRFSAERPEGSISTLTIQRTEQRDSAMYRCASSLARNSHYEQYFGPGTRLTVT.

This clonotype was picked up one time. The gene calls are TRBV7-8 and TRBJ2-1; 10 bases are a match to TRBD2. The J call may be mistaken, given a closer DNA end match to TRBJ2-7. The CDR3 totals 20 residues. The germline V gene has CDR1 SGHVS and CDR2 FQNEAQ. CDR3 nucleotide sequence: TGTGCCAGCAGCCCGCGGGGGGCCCCGTCTACTAGCGGGGTATCCTACGAGCAGTACTTC. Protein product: CASSPRGAPSTSGVSYEQYF.

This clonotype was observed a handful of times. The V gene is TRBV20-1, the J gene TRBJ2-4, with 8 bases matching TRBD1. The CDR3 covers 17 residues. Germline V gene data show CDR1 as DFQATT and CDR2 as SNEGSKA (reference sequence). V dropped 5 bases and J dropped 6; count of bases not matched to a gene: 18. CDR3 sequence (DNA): TGCAGTGCTGGGATATTAAAATCAGGGGGCAGGGGAAACATTCAGTACTTC. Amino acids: CSAGILKSGGRGNIQYF.

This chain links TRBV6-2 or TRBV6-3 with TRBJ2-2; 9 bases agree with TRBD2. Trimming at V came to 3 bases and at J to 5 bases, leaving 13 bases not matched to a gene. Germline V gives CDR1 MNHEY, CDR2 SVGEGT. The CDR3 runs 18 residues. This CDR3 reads CASSYIAGGPKITGELFF. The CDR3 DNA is TGTGCCAGCAGTTATATCGCGGGGGGGCCGAAGATAACCGGGGAGCTGTTTTTT.

CDR3: CATPGTGNQPQHF. CDR3 in DNA: TGTGCCACTCCCGGGACGGGCAATCAGCCCCAGCATTTT. The chain employs TRBV9 and TRBJ1-5, with a tentative D call TRBD1 (5 bases). Trimming removed 9 bases at V and 2 bases at J, with 12 bases between. This CDR3 spans 13 amino acids. CDR1 is SGDLS and CDR2 is YYNGEE in the germline V gene.

The CDR3 region has the DNA TGTGCCAGCAGCTTAACAGGGATGAACACTGAAGCTTTCTTT. Translation gives CASSLTGMNTEAFF. This rearrangement joins TRBV7-6 to TRBJ1-1; possible D gene TRBD1, 6 bases. The V end was cut by 2 bases, the J end by 0 bases, with 7 bases between. Germline V gene sequence: CDR1 SGHVS, CDR2 FNYEAQ. This CDR3 has 14 amino acids.

CDR3 sequence: CASINAGSSSYEQYF. For the CDR3, the DNA is TGTGCCAGCATTAACGCAGGTTCGAGCTCCTACGAGCAGTACTTC. The chain uses TRBV6-1 and TRBJ2-7; D is ambiguous. V lost 7 bases and J lost 0, with 16 bases in between. Germline-derived CDR1 and CDR2 are MNHNS and SASEGT. CDR3 size: 15 residues.

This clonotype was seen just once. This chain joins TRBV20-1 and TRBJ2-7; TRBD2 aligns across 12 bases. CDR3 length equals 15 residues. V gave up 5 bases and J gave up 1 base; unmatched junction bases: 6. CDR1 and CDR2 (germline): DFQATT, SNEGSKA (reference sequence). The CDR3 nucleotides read TGCAGTGCTGAAACTAGCGGGGGGTCTTCCTACGAGCAGTACTTC. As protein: CSAETSGGSSYEQYF.

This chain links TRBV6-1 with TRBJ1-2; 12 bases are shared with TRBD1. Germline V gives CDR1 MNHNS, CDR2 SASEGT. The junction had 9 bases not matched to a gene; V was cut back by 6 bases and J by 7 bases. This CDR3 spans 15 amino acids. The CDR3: CASRNPGTGGSGYTF. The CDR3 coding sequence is TGTGCCAGCAGAAATCCCGGGACAGGGGGCTCTGGCTACACCTTC.

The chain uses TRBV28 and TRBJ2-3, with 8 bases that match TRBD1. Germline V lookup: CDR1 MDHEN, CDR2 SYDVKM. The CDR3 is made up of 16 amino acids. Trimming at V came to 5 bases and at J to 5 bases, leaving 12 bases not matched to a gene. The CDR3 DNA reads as TGTGCCAGCAGTACCCCCGAGACAGGGGTTTTAGATACGCAGTATTTT. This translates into CASSTPETGVLDTQYF.

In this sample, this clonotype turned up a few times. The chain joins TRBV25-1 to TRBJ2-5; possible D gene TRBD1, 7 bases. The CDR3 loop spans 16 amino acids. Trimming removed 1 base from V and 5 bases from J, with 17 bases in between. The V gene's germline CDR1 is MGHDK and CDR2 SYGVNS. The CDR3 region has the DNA TGTGCCAGCAGTGAATCAAGACAGGGAGGATCGGAGACCCAGTACTTC. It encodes CASSESRQGGSETQYF.

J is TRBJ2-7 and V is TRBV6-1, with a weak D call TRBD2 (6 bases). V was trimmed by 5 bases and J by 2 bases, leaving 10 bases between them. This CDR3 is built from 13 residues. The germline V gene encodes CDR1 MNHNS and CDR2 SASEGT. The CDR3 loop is CASSIADAYEQYF. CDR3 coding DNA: TGTGCCAGCAGTATAGCGGACGCCTACGAGCAGTACTTC.

CDR3 sequence reads: CATSDAGGGQPQHF. The CDR3 nucleotides read TGTGCCACCAGTGATGCGGGGGGGGGTCAGCCCCAGCATTTT. The chain links TRBV24-1 to TRBJ1-5, with D perhaps TRBD1 (5 bases). The CDR3 has 14 amino acids. Deletions cut 3 bases from V and 6 bases from J, with 11 bases between. Germline V lookup: CDR1 KGHDR, CDR2 SFDVKD.

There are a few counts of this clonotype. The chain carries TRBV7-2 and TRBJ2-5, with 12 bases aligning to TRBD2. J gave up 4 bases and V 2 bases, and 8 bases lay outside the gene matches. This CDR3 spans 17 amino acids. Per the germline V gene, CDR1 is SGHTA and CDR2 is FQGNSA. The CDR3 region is CASSLRGLAGPRETQYF. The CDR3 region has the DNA TGTGCCAGCAGCTTAAGAGGACTAGCGGGGCCGAGAGAGACCCAGTACTTC.

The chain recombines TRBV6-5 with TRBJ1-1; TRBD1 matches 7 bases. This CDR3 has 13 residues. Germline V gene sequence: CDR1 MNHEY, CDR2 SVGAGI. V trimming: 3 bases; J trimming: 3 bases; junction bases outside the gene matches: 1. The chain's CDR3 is CASSYGTDTEAFF. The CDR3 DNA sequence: TGTGCCAGCAGTTATGGGACAGACACTGAAGCTTTCTTT.